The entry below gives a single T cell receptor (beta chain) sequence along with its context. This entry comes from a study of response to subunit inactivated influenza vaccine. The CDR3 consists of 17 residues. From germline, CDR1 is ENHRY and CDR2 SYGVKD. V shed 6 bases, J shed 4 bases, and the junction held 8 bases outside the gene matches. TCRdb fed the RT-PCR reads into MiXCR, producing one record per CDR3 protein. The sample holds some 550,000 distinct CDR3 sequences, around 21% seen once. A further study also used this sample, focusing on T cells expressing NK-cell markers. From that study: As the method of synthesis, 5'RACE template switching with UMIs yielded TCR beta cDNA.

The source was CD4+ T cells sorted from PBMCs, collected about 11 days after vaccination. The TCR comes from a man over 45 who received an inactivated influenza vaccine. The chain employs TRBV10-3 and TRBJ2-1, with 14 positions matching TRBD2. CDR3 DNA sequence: TGTGCCATCAGAACCGGGACTAGCGGGAGAGAGTACAATGAGCAGTTCTTC. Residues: CAIRTGTSGREYNEQFF.